The rows below give T cell receptor beta chains drawn from one sample of a study of CD8 T cells in ankylosing spondylitis. TCRdb passed the 5' RACE reads through MiXCR, listing each CDR3 protein once. The sample comprises 700,000 or so distinct CDR3 sequences, 19% of which are singletons, and around 20% rests with the top ten. Sequencing was performed on blood, either unsorted or a sorted T cell fraction (not recorded which). All receptors derive from a male donor with ankylosing spondylitis. CDR3s include the opening cysteine and the closing phenylalanine or tryptophan. D genes are given only for firm matches. Expanded clones are given a class, and other clones once, few, many or no size at all.

clone_size: NA
d_call: NA
v_call: TRBV5-1
j_call: TRBJ1-2
cdr3_aa: CASSPGIGNNYGYTF
cdr3_nt: TGCGCCAGCAGCCCAGGAATAGGGAATAACTATGGCTACACCTTC

clone_size: NA
d_call: NA
v_call: TRBV24-1
j_call: TRBJ1-1
cdr3_aa: CATSDSGRGNTEAFF
cdr3_nt: TGTGCCACCAGTGATTCGGGGAGAGGGAACACTGAAGCTTTCTTT

clone_size: NA
d_call: NA
v_call: TRBV20-1
j_call: TRBJ2-1
cdr3_aa: CSARAGLPFNEQFF
cdr3_nt: TGCAGTGCTAGAGCGGGACTCCCCTTCAATGAGCAGTTCTTC

clone_size: NA
d_call: NA
v_call: TRBV6-1
j_call: TRBJ1-1
cdr3_aa: CASRPVGGFGRAFF
cdr3_nt: TGTGCCAGCAGACCAGTGGGTGGGTTTGGTAGGGCTTTCTTT

clone_size: NA
d_call: TRBD2
v_call: TRBV3-1
j_call: TRBJ2-1
cdr3_aa: CASSQAGTSGNEQFF
cdr3_nt: TGTGCCAGCAGCCAAGCCGGGACTAGCGGTAATGAGCAGTTCTTC

clone_size: NA
d_call: NA
v_call: TRBV5-6
j_call: TRBJ2-1
cdr3_aa: CASSLRGRRSYNEQFF
cdr3_nt: TGTGCCAGCAGCCTCCGTGGCCGCCGCTCCTACAATGAGCAGTTCTTC

clone_size: NA
d_call: TRBD2
v_call: TRBV4-3
j_call: TRBJ2-1
cdr3_aa: CASSQETSGSDEQFF
cdr3_nt: TGCGCCAGCAGCCAAGAAACTAGCGGGAGCGATGAGCAGTTCTTC

clone_size: NA
d_call: TRBD2
v_call: TRBV10-3
j_call: TRBJ2-5
cdr3_aa: CAISETGRSIAGNQETQYF
cdr3_nt: TGTGCCATCAGTGAAACGGGGAGGAGTATAGCGGGGAACCAAGAGACCCAGTACTTC

clone_size: NA
d_call: NA
v_call: TRBV7-9
j_call: TRBJ2-7
cdr3_aa: CASSKRTGTYEQYF
cdr3_nt: TGTGCCAGCAGCAAACGGACGGGAACCTACGAGCAGTACTTC

clone_size: NA
d_call: NA
v_call: TRBV5-8
j_call: TRBJ1-4
cdr3_aa: CASSLGGPAEKLFF
cdr3_nt: TGTGCCAGCAGCTTGGGCGGACCTGCAGAAAAACTGTTTTTT

clone_size: few
d_call: NA
v_call: TRBV20-1
j_call: TRBJ2-1
cdr3_aa: CSAYSAGGSSYNEQFF
cdr3_nt: TGCAGTGCTTATTCGGCGGGCGGTAGCTCCTACAATGAGCAGTTCTTC

clone_size: few
d_call: TRBD1
v_call: TRBV28
j_call: TRBJ2-7
cdr3_aa: CASSLTGFSYEQYF
cdr3_nt: TGTGCCAGCAGCCTGACAGGGTTCTCCTACGAGCAGTACTTC

clone_size: NA
d_call: NA
v_call: TRBV6-5
j_call: TRBJ1-1
cdr3_aa: CASSYDVSGAGTEAFF
cdr3_nt: TGTGCCAGCAGTTACGACGTGAGCGGGGCGGGTACTGAAGCTTTCTTT

clone_size: many
d_call: TRBD2
v_call: TRBV20-1
j_call: TRBJ2-7
cdr3_aa: CSARQAGGPYEQYF
cdr3_nt: TGCAGTGCTAGACAAGCGGGGGGCCCCTACGAGCAGTACTTC

clone_size: many
d_call: NA
v_call: TRBV5-1
j_call: TRBJ2-2
cdr3_aa: CASRSGGTAGELFF
cdr3_nt: TGCGCCAGCAGATCAGGAGGAACAGCCGGGGAGCTGTTTTTT

clone_size: few
d_call: NA
v_call: TRBV7-9
j_call: TRBJ1-4
cdr3_aa: CASSLARGRTNEKLFF
cdr3_nt: TGTGCCAGCAGCTTAGCCAGGGGCAGAACTAATGAAAAACTGTTTTTT

clone_size: NA
d_call: TRBD1
v_call: TRBV12-3/TRBV12-4
j_call: TRBJ2-7
cdr3_aa: CASSYETGGYEQYF
cdr3_nt: TGTGCCAGCAGTTATGAGACAGGGGGGTACGAGCAGTACTTC

clone_size: few
d_call: TRBD2
v_call: TRBV9
j_call: TRBJ2-1
cdr3_aa: CASSQAGEGYNEQFF
cdr3_nt: TGTGCCAGCAGTCAAGCGGGAGAGGGCTACAATGAGCAGTTCTTC

clone_size: NA
d_call: TRBD1
v_call: TRBV6-1
j_call: TRBJ1-4
cdr3_aa: CASKEPVGQGWEKLFF
cdr3_nt: TGTGCCAGCAAGGAGCCGGTGGGACAGGGATGGGAAAAACTGTTTTTT

clone_size: NA
d_call: NA
v_call: TRBV18
j_call: TRBJ2-7
cdr3_aa: CASSRSQVEAGTYEQYF
cdr3_nt: TGTGCCAGCTCACGCTCCCAGGTAGAGGCAGGCACCTACGAGCAGTACTTC

clone_size: few
d_call: NA
v_call: TRBV4-2
j_call: TRBJ1-4
cdr3_aa: CASSQDRGAERSTNEKLFF
cdr3_nt: TGTGCCAGCAGCCAAGATCGGGGAGCGGAACGATCAACTAATGAAAAACTGTTTTTT

clone_size: few
d_call: NA
v_call: TRBV7-2
j_call: TRBJ2-3
cdr3_aa: CASSLMWDTQYF
cdr3_nt: TGTGCCAGCAGCTTAATGTGGGATACGCAGTATTTT

clone_size: NA
d_call: NA
v_call: TRBV12-3/TRBV12-4
j_call: TRBJ1-6
cdr3_aa: CASSRTHSPLHF
cdr3_nt: TGTGCCAGCAGTCGGACCCATTCACCCCTCCACTTT

clone_size: few
d_call: TRBD1
v_call: TRBV5-1
j_call: TRBJ2-2
cdr3_aa: CASSYTGTGNGELFF
cdr3_nt: TGCGCCAGCAGCTATACCGGGACAGGGAACGGGGAGCTGTTTTTT

clone_size: few
d_call: TRBD1
v_call: TRBV7-9
j_call: TRBJ2-7
cdr3_aa: CASSLGDRADEQYF
cdr3_nt: TGTGCCAGCAGCCTAGGGGACAGGGCCGACGAGCAGTACTTC

clone_size: NA
d_call: NA
v_call: TRBV6-1
j_call: TRBJ1-1
cdr3_aa: CASSVFPTGAFF
cdr3_nt: TGTGCCAGCAGTGTCTTCCCGACTGGAGCTTTCTTT

clone_size: few
d_call: NA
v_call: TRBV3-1
j_call: TRBJ2-7
cdr3_aa: CASSQPPESIVQYF
cdr3_nt: TGTGCCAGCAGCCAGCCCCCGGAAAGCATCGTGCAGTACTTC

clone_size: few
d_call: TRBD1
v_call: TRBV2
j_call: TRBJ1-1
cdr3_aa: CASSVMGGQGGTEAFF
cdr3_nt: TGTGCCAGCAGTGTCATGGGGGGACAGGGGGGGACTGAAGCTTTCTTT

clone_size: few
d_call: TRBD1
v_call: TRBV5-1
j_call: TRBJ2-1
cdr3_aa: CASTFTPGTAIGNEQFF
cdr3_nt: TGCGCCAGCACTTTTACCCCCGGGACAGCGATTGGCAATGAGCAGTTCTTC

clone_size: NA
d_call: TRBD2
v_call: TRBV3-1
j_call: TRBJ2-1
cdr3_aa: CASSQDWLAGVNNEQFF
cdr3_nt: TGTGCCAGCAGCCAAGATTGGCTAGCGGGAGTAAACAATGAGCAGTTCTTC

clone_size: NA
d_call: TRBD2
v_call: TRBV5-1
j_call: TRBJ2-2
cdr3_aa: CASSRGVDTGELFF
cdr3_nt: TGCGCCAGCAGCCGGGGGGTAGACACCGGGGAGCTGTTTTTT

clone_size: NA
d_call: TRBD2
v_call: TRBV4-1
j_call: TRBJ2-1
cdr3_aa: CASSGSGTSSYNEQFF
cdr3_nt: TGCGCCAGCAGCGGATCCGGGACTAGCTCCTACAATGAGCAGTTCTTC

clone_size: NA
d_call: NA
v_call: TRBV5-1
j_call: TRBJ1-5
cdr3_aa: CASSLSGEGAQPQHF
cdr3_nt: TGCGCCAGCAGCTTGTCGGGGGAAGGAGCTCAGCCCCAGCATTTT

clone_size: NA
d_call: NA
v_call: TRBV13
j_call: TRBJ2-4
cdr3_aa: CASSSYLEVKNIQYF
cdr3_nt: TGTGCCAGCAGCTCCTATCTAGAGGTCAAAAACATTCAGTACTTC